This T cell receptor beta chain came from a study of cytomegalovirus exposure and HLA in healthy donors. General study findings and limits: According to the study, roughly 160 TCR beta chains were cytomegalovirus-associated. It was confirmed in vitro that three of the CMV-associated chains were specific for CMV antigens.

As to this clone: Its antigen remains unknown.

Assay: immunoSEQ multiplex PCR; the TCRdb copy retains only in-frame clones and omits some. The sample contains 150,000 to 200,000 clones, roughly nine tenths of which appear only once. V lost 5 bases and J lost 4, with 15 bases in between. The CDR3 length is 15 residues. Germline-derived CDR1 and CDR2 are SGHTA and FQGNSA. The sequencing input was PBMCs. The V call is TRBV7-2, the J call TRBJ1-5; tentative D call: TRBD1 (5 bases). The source is a woman between 18 and 30 years old in good health and CMV-seropositive. This CDR3 is CASSRTPDTNQPQHF. In nucleotides, the CDR3 is TGTGCCAGCAGCCGTACCCCGGACACGAATCAGCCCCAGCATTTT. Variable domain in full (rest from reference TRBV7-2 and TRBJ1-5): GAGVSQSPSNKVTEKGKDVELRCDPISGHTALYWYRQSLGQGLEFLIYFQGNSAPDKSGLPSDRFSAERTGGSVSTLTIQRTQQEDSAVYLCASSRTPDTNQPQHFGDGTRLSIL.